This is a list of T cell receptor beta chains from one sample in a study of shared clonotypes between healthy human individuals. Produced via immunoSEQ multiplex PCR; TCRdb's table is partial and in-frame only. This table holds over 1.5 million clones, nearly 99% found once. The sample comprised naive CD4+ T cells sorted from blood. The receptors come from a young man in good health. The CDR3 runs from the conserved cysteine through the conserved F or W. D genes are given only for firm matches.

TRBV6-1	TRBJ2-7	TRBD1	CASSDRDRGSEQYF	TGTGCCAGCAGTGACCGGGACAGGGGGAGCGAGCAGTACTTC
TRBV7-2	TRBJ2-7	-	CASSPRNEQYF	TGTGCCAGCAGCCCCAGGAACGAGCAGTACTTC
TRBV4-1	TRBJ2-1	TRBD2	CASSPTATSGRDEQFF	TGCGCCAGCAGCCCCACCGCGACTAGCGGGAGGGATGAGCAGTTCTTC
TRBV9	TRBJ2-5	-	CASSVALGPQETQYF	TGTGCCAGCAGCGTAGCTTTGGGGCCGCAAGAGACCCAGTACTTC
TRBV27	TRBJ2-2	TRBD1	CASKTGAANTGELFF	TGTGCCAGCAAAACAGGGGCTGCGAACACCGGGGAGCTGTTTTTT
TRBV7-2	TRBJ2-3	-	CASSGRPPSTDTQYF	TGTGCCAGCAGCGGTAGACCCCCTAGCACAGATACGCAGTATTTT
TRBV15	TRBJ2-2	-	CATSRDRAHTGELFF	TGTGCCACCAGCAGAGATCGGGCCCACACCGGGGAGCTGTTTTTT
TRBV5-4	TRBJ1-3	-	CASSLGPNSGNTIYF	TGTGCCAGCAGCCTCGGCCCTAACTCTGGAAACACCATATATTTT
TRBV18	TRBJ2-7	-	CASSLPPEQYF	TGTGCCAGCTCCCTACCCCCCGAGCAGTACTTC
TRBV20-1	TRBJ2-5	-	CSASTQETQYF	TGCAGTGCTAGTACTCAAGAGACCCAGTACTTC
TRBV6-5	TRBJ2-7	-	CASRPPGTPTYEQYF	TGTGCCAGCAGGCCTCCCGGGACCCCCACCTACGAGCAGTACTTC
TRBV7-9	TRBJ2-7	-	CASSPFLTEQYF	TGTGCCAGCAGCCCCTTTTTGACCGAGCAGTACTTC
TRBV2	TRBJ2-2	-	CASTEGANTGELFF	TGTGCCAGTACGGAGGGGGCGAACACCGGGGAGCTGTTTTTT
TRBV11-2	TRBJ2-7	TRBD2	CASRDRFGRGPYEQYF	TGTGCCAGCAGAGACCGATTCGGGAGGGGACCCTACGAGCAGTACTTC
TRBV29-1	TRBJ2-7	-	CSVGMHENSYEQYF	TGCAGCGTTGGGATGCATGAAAACTCCTACGAGCAGTACTTC
TRBV25-1	TRBJ2-7	TRBD1	CASTKNLPGQGPYEQYF	TGTGCCAGCACTAAGAACCTGCCGGGACAGGGTCCCTACGAGCAGTACTTC
TRBV5-1	TRBJ2-3	-	CASSLALGPDTQYF	TGCGCCAGCAGCTTGGCGCTAGGGCCAGATACGCAGTATTTT